Listed here are 20 T cell receptor beta chains from one sample, sequenced in a study of cytomegalovirus exposure and HLA in healthy donors. TCRdb's table, derived via immunoSEQ multiplex PCR, lists solely in-frame clones and lacks some. The sample gives roughly 130,000 clones, roughly nine tenths of which show up once; 2.9% is in the top ten. The sample consisted of PBMCs. These receptor sequences come from a man younger than 35 in good health and CMV-seronegative.

The chain couples TRBV15 to TRBJ1-4, with D unresolved. The CDR3 is made up of 16 amino acids. Germline V CDR1 and CDR2: LNHNV, YYDKDF (reference sequence). Trimming shortened V by 0 bases and J by 4 bases, and 12 bases separated the two germline ends. CDR3 nucleotides: TGTGCCACCAGCAGAGATCGGGCGGGCCTTAATGAAAAACTGTTTTTT. Protein product: CATSRDRAGLNEKLFF.

This chain joins TRBV15 and TRBJ2-2, with no clear D. Trimming took off 5 bases at V and 1 base at J, with 8 bases between the two ends. Germline V gene lookup returns CDR1 LNHNV and CDR2 YYDKDF (reference sequence). This CDR3 comprises 14 residues. This CDR3 is CATSETENTGELFF. CDR3 DNA sequence: TGTGCCACCAGCGAAACTGAGAACACCGGGGAGCTGTTTTTT. Using reference TRBV15 and TRBJ2-2 for the parts outside the CDR3, the full variable domain is DAMVIQNPRYQVTQFGKPVTLSCSQTLNHNVMYWYQQKSSQAPKLLFHYYDKDFNNEADTPDNFQSRRPNTSFCFLDIRSPGLGDTAMYLCATSETENTGELFFGEGSRLTVL.

This clone was seen a few times. The chain combines TRBV2 with TRBJ2-5; D might be TRBD2 (7 bases). Looked up from germline, CDR1 is SNHLY and CDR2 is FYNNEI. This CDR3 has 15 amino acids. The V end was cut by 2 bases, the J end by 4 bases, with 14 bases between. DNA for the CDR3: TGTGCCAGCAGTGAATATGGGGGGGGCGTAGAGACCCAGTACTTC. Protein product: CASSEYGGGVETQYF.

This chain joins TRBV4-3 and TRBJ2-7; possibly TRBD2 for D (6 bases). The CDR3 totals 15 residues. The germline CDR1 and CDR2 sequences are LGHNA and YSLEER. Trimming removed 5 bases at V and 3 bases at J, with 17 bases between. The CDR3 here is CASSTGTGTDYEQYF. The CDR3 DNA sequence: TGCGCCAGCAGCACCGGAACCGGGACTGACTACGAGCAGTACTTC.

The rearrangement joins TRBV5-4 to TRBJ2-5; no definite D call. Per the germline V gene, CDR1 is SGHNT and CDR2 is YYREEE (reference sequence). This CDR3 contains 13 residues. V gave up 0 bases and J gave up 2 bases, with 5 bases separating them. The CDR3 loop is CASSLGRQETQYF. CDR3 bases: TGTGCCAGCAGCTTGGGCAGACAAGAGACCCAGTACTTC.

The J gene is TRBJ1-2, the V gene TRBV27; 9 bases match TRBD1. The V gene's germline CDR1 is MNHEY and CDR2 SMNVEV (reference sequence). CDR3 length: 15 residues. The V and J ends lost 4 bases and 7 bases, in that order; junction bases with no gene match: 10. CDR3 coding DNA: TGTGCCAGCAGTTCCCCTTCGACAGGGGGTGGTGGCTACACCTTC. Amino acids: CASSSPSTGGGGYTF.

The chain has TRBV27 and TRBJ1-2; 7 bases fit TRBD1. V trimming: 6 bases; J trimming: 4 bases; junction bases outside the gene matches: 14. Germline V gives CDR1 MNHEY, CDR2 SMNVEV (reference sequence). This CDR3 contains 16 residues. The CDR3 sequence is CASSILSPTGIYGYTF. The CDR3 bases are TGTGCCAGCAGCATCCTGAGTCCGACAGGGATCTATGGCTACACCTTC.

The chain has TRBV6-6 and TRBJ2-1; weak D call: TRBD1 (5 bases). Germline loops: CDR1 MNHNY, CDR2 SVGAGI (reference sequence). V was shortened by 7 bases and J by 8 bases, with 12 bases between the two germline ends. The CDR3 runs 12 residues. The CDR3 region is CASKSPGHEQFF. CDR3 in DNA: TGTGCCAGCAAATCCCCAGGGCATGAGCAGTTCTTC.

Remarks on this clone: Other DNA sequences from this sample encode an identical CDR3 as well. The V call is TRBV29-1, the J call TRBJ1-2, with D possibly TRBD1 on 6 matching bases. Germline V gives CDR1 SQVTM, CDR2 ANQGSEA. The length of the CDR3 is 13 residues. Trimming took 7 bases from V and 2 from J, leaving 14 bases between them. The CDR3, as DNA: TGCAGCGCCCCGATAACAGGGAACTATGGCTACACCTTC. Translating gives CSAPITGNYGYTF.

This clone has a count of ten or more. CDR3 loop: CASSGLAGSGEQYF. CDR3 nucleotides: TGTGCCAGCAGCGGACTAGCGGGAAGCGGCGAGCAGTACTTC. The chain couples TRBV6-5 to TRBJ2-7; 12 nucleotides line up with TRBD2. The germline V gene encodes CDR1 MNHEY and CDR2 SVGAGI. This CDR3 spans 14 amino acids. V lost 6 bases to trimming and J lost 6 bases; unmatched junction nucleotides: 6.

This chain uses TRBV25-1 with TRBJ2-2, with D perhaps TRBD2 (7 bases). V was shortened by 1 base and J by 4 bases, with 19 bases between the two germline ends. The CDR3 runs 18 residues. The germline gives CDR1 MGHDK, CDR2 SYGVNS. The CDR3 loop reads CASSESVGGASGTGELFF. As DNA, the CDR3 is TGTGCCAGCAGTGAATCGGTGGGGGGGGCCTCGGGCACCGGGGAGCTGTTTTTT.

This clone was detected a few times. The chain links TRBV9 to TRBJ2-3, with D hard to call. CDR3 length: 13 amino acids. Germline CDR1 reads SGDLS; CDR2 reads YYNGEE. Trimming stripped 0 bases from V and 5 bases from J, with 7 bases between. The CDR3 sequence is CASSVDTGDTQYF. The CDR3 nucleotides read TGTGCCAGCAGCGTAGATACGGGAGATACGCAGTATTTT.

This clone was recorded a few times. This chain uses TRBV2 with TRBJ1-2; 8 positions agree with TRBD1. CDR3 length: 15 residues. The trim removed 7 bases at V and 2 bases at J, leaving 9 bases unmatched. Germline CDR1 SNHLY, CDR2 FYNNEI. The CDR3 region is CASNQGAPSNYGYTF. The CDR3 bases are TGTGCCAGCAATCAGGGGGCGCCAAGCAACTATGGCTACACCTTC.

The rearrangement uses TRBV4-1 and TRBJ1-1; D is perhaps TRBD1 (5 bases). The CDR3 covers 15 residues. Trimming shortened V by 1 base and J by 4 bases, and 13 bases separated the two germline ends. Germline CDR1 is MGHRA and CDR2 is YSYEKL. The CDR3 DNA reads as TGCGCCAGCAGCCAAGGTCCCAGGGTGGGCACTGAAGCTTTCTTT. As protein: CASSQGPRVGTEAFF.

J is TRBJ1-4 and V is TRBV2; 8 positions match TRBD1. The CDR3 runs to 14 residues. Per germline, CDR1 SNHLY and CDR2 FYNNEI. The V gene end was trimmed by 5 bases and the J gene end by 8 bases; junction bases not matched to a gene: 7. The CDR3 reads CASSMTGVDEKLFF. The CDR3 coding sequence is TGTGCCAGCAGTATGACAGGGGTTGACGAAAAACTGTTTTTT. Filled out from reference TRBV2 and TRBJ1-4, the complete variable domain reads EPEVTQTPSHQVTQMGQEVILRCVPISNHLYFYWYRQILGQKVEFLVSFYNNEISEKSEIFDDQFSVERPDGSNFTLKIRSTKLEDSAMYFCASSMTGVDEKLFFGSGTQLSVL.

The rearrangement links TRBV5-4 to TRBJ1-1; D is unresolved. Germline CDR1 is SGHNT and CDR2 is YYREEE (reference sequence). The CDR3 covers 14 residues. Trimming removed 2 bases from V and 3 bases from J, with 11 bases in between. The CDR3 protein is CASSFRGWDTEAFF. The CDR3 coding sequence is TGTGCCAGCAGCTTTAGAGGTTGGGACACTGAAGCTTTCTTT.

The V and J genes are TRBV2 and TRBJ1-2; the D is unclear. CDR3 length equals 12 residues. Germline values: CDR1 SNHLY, CDR2 FYNNEI. V was cut by 2 bases and J by 8 bases, with 9 bases left in between. CDR3 protein: CASSEILLGYTF. CDR3 DNA sequence: TGTGCCAGCAGTGAAATACTATTAGGCTACACCTTC.

The table lists this clone with a count of one. The chain links TRBV19 to TRBJ1-1, with 7 nucleotides matching TRBD1. This CDR3 spans 12 amino acids. The germline V gene has CDR1 LNHDA and CDR2 SQIVND (reference sequence). J gave up 11 bases and V 3 bases, and 6 bases lay outside the gene matches. The CDR3 reads CASSIRGQLAFF. The CDR3 DNA follows: TGTGCCAGTAGTATTAGGGGACAGTTGGCTTTCTTT.

The rearrangement joins TRBV6-1 to TRBJ2-5, with 7 bases identical to TRBD1. With V trimmed by 6 bases and J by 5 bases, 3 bases remained unmatched. Germline V gene lookup returns CDR1 MNHNS and CDR2 SASEGT. The length of the CDR3 is 12 residues. In DNA, the CDR3 is TGTGCCAGCAGGGGGGACAGCGAGACCCAGTACTTC. This codes for CASRGDSETQYF.

This sequence joins TRBV6-1 and TRBJ1-2; 8 bases agree with TRBD1. The CDR3 totals 15 residues. The V gene's germline CDR1 is MNHNS and CDR2 SASEGT. Losses at the gene ends were 2 bases for V and 7 bases for J; bases not matched to a gene: 9. CDR3 residues: CASSETQAGTGGYTF. The CDR3 DNA reads TGTGCCAGCAGTGAAACGCAGGCAGGGACAGGTGGCTACACCTTC.